Listed here are 32 T cell receptor beta chains from one sample, sequenced in a study of identical twins. TCRdb ran MiXCR on the 5' RACE reads and lists one entry per CDR3 protein. The table lists hundreds of thousands of distinct CDR3 sequences, roughly 6% of them singletons. The specimen sequenced was naive T cells sorted from blood. Source of these receptors: a man between 18 and 35 years old in good health.

This clonotype occurred many times. The chain has TRBV29-1 and TRBJ1-4; 10 nucleotides agree with TRBD1. CDR3 length: 13 residues. Germline CDR1 reads SQVTM; CDR2 reads ANQGSEA. V shed 5 bases and J 8 bases; nucleotides not matched to a gene: 5. CDR3 nucleotides: TGCAGCGTTCGACAGGGGGCGGGAGAAAAACTGTTTTTT. Its protein is CSVRQGAGEKLFF.

J is TRBJ2-5 and V is TRBV29-1; 8 bases align to TRBD2. The CDR3 extends over 13 amino acids. The germline V gene encodes CDR1 SQVTM and CDR2 ANQGSEA. V was clipped by 4 bases and J by 5 bases; unmatched bases: 6. The CDR3 DNA reads as TGCAGCGTTGCCGGGAGGGCCGACGAGACCCAGTACTTC. Protein sequence: CSVAGRADETQYF.

This clonotype was detected many times. This rearrangement joins TRBV28 to TRBJ1-5, with a possible D match to TRBD1 (5 bases). CDR3 length: 15 residues. Trimming left V 10 bases short and J 5 bases short, with 21 bases between. Germline loops: CDR1 MDHEN, CDR2 SYDVKM. This CDR3 reads CAIGGESRGDQPQHF. In nucleotides, the CDR3 is TGTGCCATAGGTGGGGAATCTAGAGGGGATCAGCCCCAGCATTTT.

This clonotype has at least ten counts. J is TRBJ2-1 and V is TRBV29-1; D may be TRBD1 or TRBD2 (5 bases each). Germline V gives CDR1 SQVTM, CDR2 ANQGSEA. This CDR3 is built from 14 residues. CDR3 DNA sequence: TGCAGTATAAGGGCAGGGAGCTCCTACAATGAGCAGTTCTTC. This encodes CSIRAGSSYNEQFF.

The rearrangement uses TRBV18 and TRBJ2-4, with D possibly being TRBD2 (6 bases). V dropped 6 bases and J dropped 6 bases, with 12 bases sitting between them. The CDR3 is 13 residues long. The V gene's germline CDR1 is KGHSH and CDR2 LQKENI. CDR3 residues: CASSDGGGNIQYF. CDR3 coding DNA: TGTGCCAGCTCTGATGGGGGAGGAAACATTCAGTACTTC.

This clonotype was seen at least ten times. This rearrangement joins TRBV6-2 or TRBV6-3 to TRBJ2-1, with TRBD2 matching 7 bases. The CDR3 totals 15 residues. CDR1 is MNHEY and CDR2 is SVGEGT in the germline V gene. Trimming cost V 7 bases and J 5 bases; bases outside gene matches: 11. This CDR3 reads CASTLSPSGNNEQFF. CDR3 bases: TGTGCCAGCACTCTGAGCCCTAGCGGAAACAATGAGCAGTTCTTC.

Ten or more counts support this clonotype. The J gene is TRBJ2-7, the V gene TRBV12-3 or TRBV12-4; TRBD1 matches 10 bases. Trimming cost V 6 bases and J 2 bases; bases outside gene matches: 7. This CDR3 is built from 15 residues. The CDR3 DNA reads as TGTGCCAGCAGCCCGATGGGACAGGGGCCCTACGAGCAGTACTTC. This gives the protein CASSPMGQGPYEQYF.

J is TRBJ1-2 and V is TRBV5-1; weak D call: TRBD1 (6 bases). The CDR3 runs to 14 residues. The V end was cut by 4 bases, the J end by 3 bases, with 13 bases between. The V gene's germline CDR1 is SGHRS and CDR2 YFSETQ. The CDR3 DNA reads as TGCGCCAGCAGCGTAACCGAGGGGGACTATGGCTACACCTTC. Its translation: CASSVTEGDYGYTF.

The rearrangement joins TRBV15 to TRBJ2-6; D is perhaps TRBD2 (6 bases). Germline CDR1 reads LNHNV; CDR2 reads YYDKDF (reference sequence). Trimming left V 0 bases short and J 2 bases short, with 11 bases between. This CDR3 spans 17 amino acids. CDR3 bases: TGTGCCACCAGCAGAGATCTCAGGGAGGCTGGGGCCAACGTCCTGACTTTC. This gives the protein CATSRDLREAGANVLTF.

This clonotype was counted a few times. The chain carries TRBV20-1 and TRBJ1-1; D ambiguous. Trimming shortened V by 1 base and J by 1 base, and 13 bases separated the two germline ends. The CDR3 extends over 15 amino acids. Germline assignment: CDR1 DFQATT and CDR2 SNEGSKA (reference sequence). The CDR3 DNA reads TGCAGTGCTAGAGTAATGAGGGTCCCGAACACTGAAGCTTTCTTT. Translated: CSARVMRVPNTEAFF.

This clonotype was counted only a few times. The rearrangement uses TRBV21-1 and TRBJ2-2; TRBD1, as called in the table, went unchecked against the DNA. TRBV21-1 is a recognized pseudogene. The CDR3 is made up of 15 amino acids. CDR3 nucleotides: TGTGCCGGTGAGGGGAACCCAGGGGGCCCCGGGGAGCTGTTTTTT. Residues: CAGEGNPGGPGELFF.

This clonotype was observed a handful of times. V and J are TRBV28 and TRBJ2-7; 13 bases fit TRBD2. Germline V gene sequence: CDR1 MDHEN, CDR2 SYDVKM. This CDR3 spans 17 amino acids. J gave up 2 bases and V 5 bases, and 9 bases lay outside the gene matches. CDR3 nucleotides: TGTGCCAGCAGTCGCGGACTAGCGGGAGTGGGACCCTACGAGCAGTACTTC. It is translated as CASSRGLAGVGPYEQYF.

The table lists this clonotype with a few counts. The genes are TRBV6-2 or TRBV6-3 and TRBJ2-7, with unresolved D. With 2 bases removed from V and 6 bases from J, the gap between germline ends came to 8 bases. This CDR3 has 12 amino acids. CDR1 is MNHEY, CDR2 SVGEGT, per germline. CDR3 residues: CASSYPYREQYF. The DNA for the CDR3 is TGTGCCAGCAGTTACCCTTACCGCGAGCAGTACTTC.

This clonotype was seen ten or more times. The genes are TRBV28 and TRBJ2-7; TRBD1 might be the D (6 bases). The CDR3 consists of 12 residues. Trimming left V 3 bases short and J 6 bases short, with 9 bases between. Germline-derived CDR1 and CDR2 are MDHEN and SYDVKM. The CDR3 nucleotides are TGTGCCAGCAGTTTCTGGGGGCTCGAGCAGTACTTC. Protein: CASSFWGLEQYF.

In its sample, this clonotype was seen a few times. The rearrangement joins TRBV30 to TRBJ2-3; D is undetermined. CDR3 length equals 12 residues. CDR1 and CDR2 from the germline V gene are GTSNPN and SVGIG (reference sequence). V was cut by 5 bases and J by 2 bases, with 8 bases left in between. The CDR3 here is CAWAGPTDTQYF. The CDR3 DNA reads TGTGCCTGGGCAGGACCCACAGATACGCAGTATTTT. Full variable domain (rest looked up from reference TRBV30 and TRBJ2-3): SQTIHQWPATLVQPVGSPLSLECTVEGTSNPNLYWYRQAAGRGLQLLFYSVGIGQISSEVPQNLSASRPQDRQFILSSKKLLLSDSGFYLCAWAGPTDTQYFGPGTRLTVL.

This clonotype was counted only a few times. The gene calls are TRBV29-1 and TRBJ2-1; D uncertain. Trimming stripped 4 bases from V and 2 bases from J, with 9 bases between. Germline V gene sequence: CDR1 SQVTM, CDR2 ANQGSEA. The CDR3 covers 13 residues. CDR3 in amino acids: CSVGTGTYNEQFF. As DNA, the CDR3 is TGCAGCGTTGGGACCGGTACCTACAATGAGCAGTTCTTC.

The rearrangement uses TRBV27 and TRBJ2-1; TRBD2 might be the D (6 bases). The CDR3 has 14 residues. Trimming shortened V by 10 bases and J by 8 bases, and 21 bases separated the two germline ends. Germline-derived CDR1 and CDR2 are MNHEY and SMNVEV (reference sequence). The CDR3 protein is CATPLGGSSHEQFF. CDR3 DNA: TGTGCCACCCCGTTGGGGGGTAGTAGCCATGAGCAGTTCTTC.

Worth noting for this clonotype: This clone may be a read error of a much larger clone one base away. The DNA for the CDR3 is TGCAGCGTTGTTGTGCATGGCTCCTACGAGCAGTACGTC. It is translated as CSVVVHGSYEQYV. The chain joins TRBV29-1 to TRBJ2-7, with unresolved D. Germline-derived CDR1 and CDR2 are SQVTM and ANQGSEA. The length of the CDR3 is 13 residues. V lost 4 bases and J 0 bases, leaving 10 bases between the germline ends.

As concerns this clonotype: This may stem from a read error, because a much larger clone lies one nucleotide away. J is TRBJ1-4 and V is TRBV12-3 or TRBV12-4; D remains unclear. This CDR3 region has 15 residues. In DNA form, the CDR3 reads TGTGCCAGCTGTTTAGCACAGTTAATCCAAGAAAAACTGTTTTTT. Translation: CASCLAQLIQEKLFF.

The chain links TRBV20-1 to TRBJ1-1, with a possible D match to TRBD1 (5 bases). The V end was cut by 6 bases, the J end by 3 bases, with 20 bases between. This CDR3 spans 15 amino acids. CDR1 DFQATT and CDR2 SNEGSKA come from the germline V gene (reference sequence). CDR3 sequence (DNA): TGCAGTGCCAACCCTACGGGGGGTGCGGACACTGAAGCTTTCTTT. Translation: CSANPTGGADTEAFF.

The CDR3 loop reads CASSLWAGKDEQFF. CDR3 bases: TGTGCCAGCAGTTTATGGGCAGGAAAGGATGAGCAGTTCTTC. V is TRBV27 and J is TRBJ2-1; D ambiguous. The CDR3 totals 14 residues. Between the trimmed V and J ends, which lost 1 base and 8 bases, there was a span of 12 bases. Germline lookup yields CDR1 MNHEY and CDR2 SMNVEV (reference sequence).

This chain uses TRBV7-2 with TRBJ2-6, with unresolved D. This CDR3 is built from 15 residues. The V and J ends lost 2 bases and 2 bases respectively, with 7 bases between them. Germline V gene sequence: CDR1 SGHTA, CDR2 FQGNSA. The CDR3 sequence: CASSLKGPGANVLTF. CDR3 nucleotides: TGTGCCAGCAGCTTAAAGGGTCCTGGGGCCAACGTCCTGACTTTC. The variable domain in full, completed from reference TRBV7-2 and TRBJ2-6, reads GAGVSQSPSNKVTEKGKDVELRCDPISGHTALYWYRQSLGQGLEFLIYFQGNSAPDKSGLPSDRFSAERTGGSVSTLTIQRTQQEDSAVYLCASSLKGPGANVLTFGAGSRLTVL.

The table lists this clonotype with many counts. The chain links TRBV15 to TRBJ2-3; 9 nucleotides line up with TRBD1. V dropped 2 bases and J dropped 5; count of bases not matched to a gene: 11. The germline V gene encodes CDR1 LNHNV and CDR2 YYDKDF (reference sequence). This CDR3 has 17 amino acids. The CDR3 DNA reads TGTGCCACCAGCAGATCGGACCGGGACAGGGTATTAGATACGCAGTATTTT. Residues: CATSRSDRDRVLDTQYF.

This clonotype has ten or more counts. The J gene is TRBJ1-2, the V gene TRBV5-1; D might be TRBD1 (5 bases). The CDR3 length is 17 residues. Trimming shortened V by 4 bases and J by 2 bases, and 21 bases separated the two germline ends. Germline loops: CDR1 SGHRS, CDR2 YFSETQ. The CDR3 is CASSPPPGPGTNYGYTF. The CDR3, as DNA: TGCGCCAGCAGCCCACCCCCGGGGCCCGGAACCAACTATGGCTACACCTTC.

V gene TRBV13 combines with J gene TRBJ2-7, with 8 bases fitting TRBD2. Germline V gene lookup returns CDR1 PRHDT and CDR2 FYEKMQ (reference sequence). Trimming took 1 base from V and 6 from J; bases not matched to a gene: 5. The CDR3 runs 14 residues. In DNA form, the CDR3 reads TGTGCCAGCAGCTTAGCAGCGGGAGTAAGCGAGCAGTACTTC. This encodes CASSLAAGVSEQYF.

The chain employs TRBV6-1 and TRBJ1-2, with D possibly being TRBD1 (6 bases). The V and J ends lost 5 bases and 3 bases respectively, with 10 bases between them. Germline-derived CDR1 and CDR2 are MNHNS and SASEGT. The CDR3 runs 13 residues. CDR3 bases: TGTGCCAGCAGTATGGGACAAGACTATGGCTACACCTTC. Translated: CASSMGQDYGYTF.

This clonotype has more than one count but fewer than ten. This chain connects TRBV30 to TRBJ1-5; 7 nucleotides align to TRBD1. Unmatched junction bases numbered 11, after V lost 3 bases and J lost 3 bases. CDR3 length: 16 residues. The germline V gene has CDR1 GTSNPN and CDR2 SVGIG (reference sequence). The CDR3 here is CAWSVGPGTDNQPQHF. CDR3 nucleotides: TGTGCCTGGAGCGTAGGGCCAGGGACAGACAATCAGCCCCAGCATTTT.

This clonotype was seen a few times. This rearrangement joins TRBV12-3 or TRBV12-4 to TRBJ1-2; 12 bases map to TRBD1. CDR3 length: 15 amino acids. With 6 bases clipped from V and 7 bases from J, the junction kept 9 bases outside the gene matches. The CDR3 protein is CASRAPPGQGAGYTF. CDR3 DNA sequence: TGTGCCAGCAGGGCTCCACCGGGACAGGGGGCTGGCTACACCTTC.

The chain links TRBV5-6 to TRBJ2-1; TRBD2 matches 7 bases. This CDR3 region has 17 residues. CDR1 and CDR2 from the germline V gene are SGHDT and YYEEEE. With 4 bases clipped from V and 0 bases from J, the junction kept 10 bases outside the gene matches. CDR3 protein: CASSGGVSRASYNEQFF. In nucleotides, the CDR3 is TGTGCCAGCAGCGGGGGGGTGTCGCGGGCCTCCTACAATGAGCAGTTCTTC.

The V gene is TRBV7-9, the J gene TRBJ1-1; no reliable D call. The CDR3 covers 15 residues. Trimming took off 3 bases at V and 2 bases at J, with 13 bases between the two ends. The germline V gene encodes CDR1 SEHNR and CDR2 FQNEAQ (reference sequence). This CDR3 is CASSFGPTINTEAFF. CDR3 nucleotide sequence: TGTGCCAGCAGCTTTGGACCAACGATTAACACTGAAGCTTTCTTT.

This clonotype occurred many times. The junction does not match germline at one end; this may be a read error. This sequence joins TRBV12-3 or TRBV12-4 and TRBJ2-1; D is ambiguous. This CDR3 region has 13 residues. This CDR3 is CATSLVVSDEQFF. In DNA form, the CDR3 reads TGTGCCACCAGTTTAGTAGTCTCGGATGAGCAGTTCTTC.

The J gene is TRBJ1-1, the V gene TRBV4-1; TRBD1 might be the D (5 bases). There are 16 residues in the CDR3. V was cut by 0 bases and J by 5 bases, with 16 bases left in between. Germline assignment: CDR1 MGHRA and CDR2 YSYEKL. CDR3 sequence reads: CASSQDKGREGTEAFF. DNA for the CDR3: TGCGCCAGCAGCCAAGATAAGGGACGGGAAGGGACTGAAGCTTTCTTT.